Listed below are T cell receptor beta chains from one sample, sequenced in a study of T-cell reconstitution after alpha-beta-depleted transplantation in children. MiXCR was run by TCRdb on the PCR reads, yielding one entry per CDR3 protein. The repertoire holds some 180,000 distinct CDR3 sequences, with approximately 6.3% as singletons. Sequences were derived from PBMCs, sampled before TCRalphabeta/CD19-depleted stem cell transplant. These receptors originate from a boy aged 2-9 years with acute lymphoblastic leukemia, due to receive a stem cell transplant. CDR3s include the opening cysteine and the closing phenylalanine or tryptophan. The D gene is left open where the match is weak. Clone size is shown for a subset of rows, as once, few, many or a class of expanded clone.

few | TRBJ2-1 | TRBV14 | 18 | . | TGTGCCAGCAGCCAAAAGACCGCGTGGATGTCCTCCTACAATGAGCAGTTCTTC | CASSQKTAWMSSYNEQFF
many | TRBJ1-1 | TRBV6-2/TRBV6-3 | 15 | . | TGTGCCAGCAGTTACTATTTTCAGGGGAACACTGAAGCTTTCTTT | CASSYYFQGNTEAFF
many | TRBJ2-5 | TRBV15 | 13 | . | TGTGCCACCAGCAGAGACCACCAAGAGACCCAGTACTTC | CATSRDHQETQYF
many | TRBJ2-7 | TRBV7-9 | 15 | . | TGTGCCAGCAGCTTAGTGGCTAGGGGAGACTACGAGCAGTACTTC | CASSLVARGDYEQYF
few | TRBJ1-6 | TRBV20-1 | 13 | . | TGCAGTGCTAGAGAACAGGGTGGATCACCCCTCCACTTT | CSAREQGGSPLHF
. | TRBJ2-2 | TRBV27 | 15 | . | TGTGCCAGCAGGATGACACGCCAGGGCACCGGGGAGCTGTTTTTT | CASRMTRQGTGELFF
. | TRBJ2-7 | TRBV20-1 | 14 | . | TGCAGTGCAGGACCCCCGACAGCCTCCTACGAGCAGTACTTC | CSAGPPTASYEQYF
many | TRBJ1-1 | TRBV12-3/TRBV12-4 | 14 | . | TGTGCCAGCACCTCTATAGGCAGTGAGTCTGAAGCTTTCTTT | CASTSIGSESEAFF
many | TRBJ2-3 | TRBV7-9 | 14 | . | TGTGCCAGCAGCCCCCGGACTGGCACAGATACGCAGTATTTT | CASSPRTGTDTQYF
. | TRBJ1-5 | TRBV4-3 | 15 | . | TGCGCCAGCAGCCAAGAAGCGACCGGGTTTCAGCCCCAGCATTTT | CASSQEATGFQPQHF
few | TRBJ1-4 | TRBV6-5 | 15 | . | TGTGCCAGCAGTTACTCGGGGACGCCGGATGAAAAACTGTTTTTT | CASSYSGTPDEKLFF
few | TRBJ2-7 | TRBV7-9 | 13 | . | TGTGCCAGCAGCTTAACAGGGACCAACGAGCAGTACTTC | CASSLTGTNEQYF
few | TRBJ1-2 | TRBV20-1 | 13 | . | TGCAGAATTTCCATAACAGGGTGGGGGGGCTACACCTTC | CRISITGWGGYTF
many | TRBJ2-7 | TRBV5-6 | 14 | . | TGTGCCAGCAGCTTGGTAACAGGGAACCACGAGCAGTACTTC | CASSLVTGNHEQYF
few | TRBJ1-5 | TRBV6-2/TRBV6-3 | 13 | TRBD1 | TGTGCCAGCAGCTGGGACAGGGGAAAGCCCCAGCATTTT | CASSWDRGKPQHF
many | TRBJ2-4 | TRBV5-1 | 15 | . | TGCGCCAGCAGCGCAGAACCGGGATTTAAAAACATTCAGTACTTC | CASSAEPGFKNIQYF
many | TRBJ2-7 | TRBV28 | 13 | . | TGTGCCAGCAGTCTCGGAGGTTTGAGCGAGCAGTACTTC | CASSLGGLSEQYF
. | TRBJ2-3 | TRBV7-2 | 14 | . | TGTGCCAGCAGCTTAAGTTGGCTAACAGATACGCAGTATTTT | CASSLSWLTDTQYF
many | TRBJ2-1 | TRBV28 | 18 | TRBD1 | TGTGCCAGCAGTTCCCTTACTCGACAGGGGTGGGCCTACAATGAGCAGTTCTTC | CASSSLTRQGWAYNEQFF
many | TRBJ1-5 | TRBV6-5 | 13 | . | TGTGCCAGCAAGGAGAATAGCAATCAGCCCCAGCATTTT | CASKENSNQPQHF
few | TRBJ1-1 | TRBV3-1 | 16 | . | TGTGCCAGCAGCCGGAAGGGGGGTTTGGGTTTCACTGAAGCTTTCTTT | CASSRKGGLGFTEAFF
few | TRBJ1-5 | TRBV15 | 15 | . | TGTGCCACCAGCAGAGATCCGGGGGTAGGACAGCCCCAGCATTTT | CATSRDPGVGQPQHF
many | TRBJ2-7 | TRBV2 | 14 | . | TGTGCCAGCAGTATGACCGGGACCGCCTACGAGCAGTACTTC | CASSMTGTAYEQYF
many | TRBJ2-2 | TRBV2 | 13 | . | TGTGCCAGCATTCTAGCGCGCACCGGGGAGCTGTTTTTT | CASILARTGELFF
. | TRBJ1-4 | TRBV7-9 | 14 | . | TGTGCCAGCAGCTTGGCTGGGCTGAATGAAAAACTGTTTTTT | CASSLAGLNEKLFF
many | TRBJ1-5 | TRBV20-1 | 17 | TRBD1 | TGCAGTGCGCTGGACAGGGCCCATGGAAATAGCAATCAGCCCCAGCATTTT | CSALDRAHGNSNQPQHF
many | TRBJ2-7 | TRBV7-6 | 15 | . | TGTGCCAGCAGCTCCGAACCAAATGCCCTTGGCGAGCAGTACTTC | CASSSEPNALGEQYF
. | TRBJ2-1 | TRBV7-6 | 15 | . | TGTGCCAGCAGCTTAGGCGGGCCCGCCTACAATGAGCAGTTCTTC | CASSLGGPAYNEQFF
few | TRBJ2-5 | TRBV20-1 | 12 | TRBD1 | TGCAGTGCTGGACAGGGCCAAGAGACCCAGTACTTC | CSAGQGQETQYF
few | TRBJ1-5 | TRBV10-1 | 12 | . | TGCGCCAGCAGTGCCCCCGGTCAGCCCCAGCATTTT | CASSAPGQPQHF
few | TRBJ2-1 | TRBV5-1 | 20 | TRBD2 | TGCGCCAGCAGCTTGGCCAGGGGGCTAGCGGGAGGGGGGAACTACAATGAGCAGTTCTTC | CASSLARGLAGGGNYNEQFF
many | TRBJ2-1 | TRBV15 | 15 | . | TGTGCCACCAGCACGGACCAGGACAGAAACAATGAGCAGTTCTTC | CATSTDQDRNNEQFF
many | TRBJ2-7 | TRBV10-3 | 18 | . | TGTGCCATCAGTGAGTCGATCTCCCGGACAGCCCTCTCCTACGAGCAGTACTTC | CAISESISRTALSYEQYF
. | TRBJ1-2 | TRBV20-1 | 12 | . | TGCAGTGCTCCGGGCGAAAACTATGGCTACACCTTC | CSAPGENYGYTF
many | TRBJ2-2 | TRBV7-7 | 14 | . | TGTGCCAGCAGCCGGGCCTCGAACACCGGGGAGCTGTTTTTT | CASSRASNTGELFF
. | TRBJ2-3 | TRBV5-1 | 18 | . | TGCGCCAGCAGCTTGGGCCGGGGCCTACCTTTTCGCACAGATACGCAGTATTTT | CASSLGRGLPFRTDTQYF